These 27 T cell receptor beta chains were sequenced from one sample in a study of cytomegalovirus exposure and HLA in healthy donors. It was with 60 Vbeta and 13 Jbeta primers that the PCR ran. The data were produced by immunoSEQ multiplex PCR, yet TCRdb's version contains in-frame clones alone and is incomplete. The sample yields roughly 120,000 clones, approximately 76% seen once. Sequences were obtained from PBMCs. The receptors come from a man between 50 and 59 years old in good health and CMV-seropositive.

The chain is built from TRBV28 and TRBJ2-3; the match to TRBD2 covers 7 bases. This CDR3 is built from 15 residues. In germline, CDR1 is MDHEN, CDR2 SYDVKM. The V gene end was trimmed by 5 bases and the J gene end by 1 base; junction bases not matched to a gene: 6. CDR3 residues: CASSPAGVGTDTQYF. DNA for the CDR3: TGTGCCAGCAGTCCCGCGGGAGTGGGCACAGATACGCAGTATTTT.

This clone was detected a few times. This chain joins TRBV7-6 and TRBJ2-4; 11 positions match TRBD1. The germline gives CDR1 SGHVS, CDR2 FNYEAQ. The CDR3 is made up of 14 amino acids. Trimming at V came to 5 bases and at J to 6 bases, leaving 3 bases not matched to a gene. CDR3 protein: CASSPGTGGNIQYF. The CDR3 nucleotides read TGTGCCAGCAGCCCCGGGACAGGGGGAAACATTCAGTACTTC. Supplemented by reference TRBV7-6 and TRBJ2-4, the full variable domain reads GAGVSQSPRYKVTKRGQDVALRCDPISGHVSLYWYRQALGQGPEFLTYFNYEAQQDKSGLPNDRFSAERPEGSISTLTIQRTEQRDSAMYRCASSPGTGGNIQYFGAGTRLSVL.

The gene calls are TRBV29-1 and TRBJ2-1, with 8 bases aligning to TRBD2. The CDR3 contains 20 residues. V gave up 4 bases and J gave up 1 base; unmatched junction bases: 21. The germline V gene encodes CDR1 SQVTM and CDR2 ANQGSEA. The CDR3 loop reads CSVVPGLGTSDPKSYNEQFF. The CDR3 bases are TGCAGCGTTGTACCCGGTTTGGGGACTAGTGACCCAAAGTCCTACAATGAGCAGTTCTTC.

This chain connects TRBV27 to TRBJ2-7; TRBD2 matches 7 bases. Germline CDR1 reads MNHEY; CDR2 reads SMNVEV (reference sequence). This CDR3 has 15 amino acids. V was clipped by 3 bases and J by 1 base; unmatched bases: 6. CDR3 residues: CASSFGSSGSYEQYF. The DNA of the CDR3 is TGTGCCAGCAGTTTCGGCAGTAGCGGGTCCTACGAGCAGTACTTC.

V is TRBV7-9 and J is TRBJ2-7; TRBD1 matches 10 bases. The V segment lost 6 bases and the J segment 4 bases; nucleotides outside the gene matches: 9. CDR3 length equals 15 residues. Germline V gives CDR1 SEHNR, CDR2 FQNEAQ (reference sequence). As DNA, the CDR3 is TGTGCCAGCAGTGAAGTCGGGACAGGGGTGTACGAGCAGTACTTC. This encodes CASSEVGTGVYEQYF.

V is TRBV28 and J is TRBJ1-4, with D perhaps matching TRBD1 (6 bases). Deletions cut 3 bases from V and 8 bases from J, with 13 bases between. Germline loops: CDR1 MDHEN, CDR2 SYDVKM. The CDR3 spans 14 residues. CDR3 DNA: TGTGCCAGCAGTTTCTACAGGGACGGAGAAAAACTGTTTTTT. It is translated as CASSFYRDGEKLFF.

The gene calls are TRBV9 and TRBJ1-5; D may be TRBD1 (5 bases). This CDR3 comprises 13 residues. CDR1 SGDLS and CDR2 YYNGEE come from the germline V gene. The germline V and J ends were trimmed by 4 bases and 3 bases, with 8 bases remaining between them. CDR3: CASSPTANQPQHF. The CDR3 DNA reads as TGTGCCAGCAGCCCGACAGCCAATCAGCCCCAGCATTTT.

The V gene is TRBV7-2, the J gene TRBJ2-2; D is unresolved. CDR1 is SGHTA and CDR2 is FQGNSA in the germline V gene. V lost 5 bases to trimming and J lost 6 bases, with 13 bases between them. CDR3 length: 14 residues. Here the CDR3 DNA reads TGTGCCAGCAGCGATGATCGGGTAGCCGGGGAGCTGTTTTTT. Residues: CASSDDRVAGELFF.

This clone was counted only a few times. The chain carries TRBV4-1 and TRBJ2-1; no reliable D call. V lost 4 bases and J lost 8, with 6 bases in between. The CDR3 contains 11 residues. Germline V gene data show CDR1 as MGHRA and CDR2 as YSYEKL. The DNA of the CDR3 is TGCGCCAGCAGCCCCCTTGATGAGCAGTTCTTC. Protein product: CASSPLDEQFF.

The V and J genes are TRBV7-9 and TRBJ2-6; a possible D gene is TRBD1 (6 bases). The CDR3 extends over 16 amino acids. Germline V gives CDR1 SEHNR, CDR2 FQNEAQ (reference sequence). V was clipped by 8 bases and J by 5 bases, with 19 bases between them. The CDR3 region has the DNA TGTGCCAGCGGCCGGGACACGGGCTGGAGGGCCAACGTCCTGACTTTC. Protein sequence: CASGRDTGWRANVLTF.

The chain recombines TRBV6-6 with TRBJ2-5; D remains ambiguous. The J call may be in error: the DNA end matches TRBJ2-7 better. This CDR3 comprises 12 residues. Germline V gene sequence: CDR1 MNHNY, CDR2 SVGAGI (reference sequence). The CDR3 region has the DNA TGTGCCAGCAGTTCAGGTTCCTACGAGCAGTACTTC. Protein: CASSSGSYEQYF.

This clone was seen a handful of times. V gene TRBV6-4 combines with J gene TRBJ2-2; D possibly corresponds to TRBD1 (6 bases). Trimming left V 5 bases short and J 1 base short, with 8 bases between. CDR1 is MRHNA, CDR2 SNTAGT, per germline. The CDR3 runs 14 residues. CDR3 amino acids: CASSLQGNTGELFF. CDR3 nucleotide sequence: TGTGCCAGCAGTTTACAGGGGAACACCGGGGAGCTGTTTTTT.

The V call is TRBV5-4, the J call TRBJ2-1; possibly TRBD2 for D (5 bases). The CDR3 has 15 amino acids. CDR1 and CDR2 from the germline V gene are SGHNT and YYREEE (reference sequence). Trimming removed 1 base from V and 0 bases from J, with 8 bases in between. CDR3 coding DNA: TGTGCCAGCAGCTTGACGGCGGGCTCCTACAATGAGCAGTTCTTC. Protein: CASSLTAGSYNEQFF.

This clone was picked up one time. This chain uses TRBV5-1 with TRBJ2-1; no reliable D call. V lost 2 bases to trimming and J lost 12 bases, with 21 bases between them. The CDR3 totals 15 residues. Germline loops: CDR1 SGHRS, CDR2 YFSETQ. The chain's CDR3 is CASSLSTLPQVRQFF. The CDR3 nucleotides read TGCGCCAGCAGCTTATCAACCCTCCCGCAGGTCAGGCAGTTCTTC.

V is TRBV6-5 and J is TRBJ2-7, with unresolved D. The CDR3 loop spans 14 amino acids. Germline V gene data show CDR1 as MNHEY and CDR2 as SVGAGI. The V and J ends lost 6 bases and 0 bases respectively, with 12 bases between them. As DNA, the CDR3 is TGTGCCAGCAGCCCTAGATTTACCTCCTACGAGCAGTACTTC. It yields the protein CASSPRFTSYEQYF.

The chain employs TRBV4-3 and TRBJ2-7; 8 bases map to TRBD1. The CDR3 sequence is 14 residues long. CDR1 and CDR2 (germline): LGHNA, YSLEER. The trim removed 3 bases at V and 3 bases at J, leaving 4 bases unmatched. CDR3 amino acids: CASSHGQGDYEQYF. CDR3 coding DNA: TGCGCCAGCAGCCACGGACAGGGAGACTACGAGCAGTACTTC.

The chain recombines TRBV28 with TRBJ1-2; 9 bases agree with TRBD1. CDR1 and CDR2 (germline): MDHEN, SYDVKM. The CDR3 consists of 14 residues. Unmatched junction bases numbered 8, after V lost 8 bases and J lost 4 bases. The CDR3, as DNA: TGTGCCAGCGCAATCAGGACAGGGGCCTATGGCTACACCTTC. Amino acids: CASAIRTGAYGYTF.

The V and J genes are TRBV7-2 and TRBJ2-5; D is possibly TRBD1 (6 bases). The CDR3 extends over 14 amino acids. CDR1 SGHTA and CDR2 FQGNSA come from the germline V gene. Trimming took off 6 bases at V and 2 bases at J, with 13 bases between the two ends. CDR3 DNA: TGTGCCAGCAGTTATCAGACAGGTCAAGAGACCCAGTACTTC. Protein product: CASSYQTGQETQYF.

CDR3 amino acids: CASMAGIHEQFF. The DNA of the CDR3 is TGCGCCAGCATGGCGGGGATCCATGAGCAGTTCTTC. The gene calls are TRBV5-1 and TRBJ2-1; TRBD2 might be the D (6 bases). The CDR3 is 12 amino acids. Between the trimmed V and J ends, which lost 6 bases and 8 bases, there was a span of 12 bases. Germline CDR1 and CDR2: SGHRS and YFSETQ.

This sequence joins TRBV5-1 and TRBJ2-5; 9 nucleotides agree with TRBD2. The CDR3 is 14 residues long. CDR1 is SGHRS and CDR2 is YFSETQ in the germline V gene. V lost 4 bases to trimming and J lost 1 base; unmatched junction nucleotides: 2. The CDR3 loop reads CASSAGGVQETQYF. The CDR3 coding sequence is TGCGCCAGCAGCGCGGGGGGGGTCCAAGAGACCCAGTACTTC.

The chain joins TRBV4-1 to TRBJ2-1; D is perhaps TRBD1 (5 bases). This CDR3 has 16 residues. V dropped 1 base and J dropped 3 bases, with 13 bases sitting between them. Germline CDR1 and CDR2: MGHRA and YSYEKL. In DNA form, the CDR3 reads TGCGCCAGCAGCCAAGCCCTCCGACAGATCTACAATGAGCAGTTCTTC. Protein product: CASSQALRQIYNEQFF.

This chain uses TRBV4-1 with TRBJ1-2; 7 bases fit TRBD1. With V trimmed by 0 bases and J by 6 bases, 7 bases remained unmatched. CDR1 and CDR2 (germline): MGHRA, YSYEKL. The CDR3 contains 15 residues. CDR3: CASSQERQGDDGYTF. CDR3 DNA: TGCGCCAGCAGCCAAGAACGGCAGGGGGACGATGGCTACACCTTC.

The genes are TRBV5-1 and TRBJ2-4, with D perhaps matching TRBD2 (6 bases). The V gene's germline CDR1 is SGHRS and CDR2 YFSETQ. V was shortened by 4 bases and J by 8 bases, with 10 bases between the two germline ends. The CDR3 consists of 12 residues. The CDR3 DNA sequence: TGCGCCAGCAGCATGGGCGGGGACATTCAGTACTTC. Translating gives CASSMGGDIQYF.

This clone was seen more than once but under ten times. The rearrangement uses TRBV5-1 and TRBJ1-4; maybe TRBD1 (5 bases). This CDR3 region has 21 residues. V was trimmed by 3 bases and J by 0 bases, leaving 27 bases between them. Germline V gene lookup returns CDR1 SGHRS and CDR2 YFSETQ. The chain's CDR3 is CASSSVLSGGWPPPTNEKLFF. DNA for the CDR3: TGCGCCAGCAGCTCCGTCCTATCCGGGGGTTGGCCACCCCCAACTAATGAAAAACTGTTTTTT.

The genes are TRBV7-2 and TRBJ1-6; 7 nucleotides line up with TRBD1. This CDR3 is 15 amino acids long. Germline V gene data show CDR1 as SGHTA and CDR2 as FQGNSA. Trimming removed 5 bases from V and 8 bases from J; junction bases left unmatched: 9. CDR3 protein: CASSLMEGAYSPLHF. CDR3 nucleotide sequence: TGTGCCAGCAGCCTCATGGAGGGGGCTTATTCACCCCTCCACTTT.

The DNA for the CDR3 is TGCACCAGCAGCCAAGGCCTAATCTCCTCTAATCAGCCCCAGCATTTT. Residues: CTSSQGLISSNQPQHF. The chain has TRBV1 and TRBJ1-5. TRBV1 is an annotated pseudogene. This CDR3 has 16 amino acids.

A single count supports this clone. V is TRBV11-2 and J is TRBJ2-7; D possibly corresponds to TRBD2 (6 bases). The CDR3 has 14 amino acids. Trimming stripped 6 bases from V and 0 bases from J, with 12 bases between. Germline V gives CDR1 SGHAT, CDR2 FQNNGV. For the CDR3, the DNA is TGTGCCAGCAGTTGGGACTCAAGCTCCTACGAGCAGTACTTC. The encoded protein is CASSWDSSSYEQYF. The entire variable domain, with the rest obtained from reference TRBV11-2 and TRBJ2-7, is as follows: EAGVAQSPRYKIIEKRQSVAFWCNPISGHATLYWYQQILGQGPKLLIQFQNNGVVDDSQLPKDRFSAERLKGVDSTLKIQPAKLEDSAVYLCASSWDSSSYEQYFGPGTRLTVT.